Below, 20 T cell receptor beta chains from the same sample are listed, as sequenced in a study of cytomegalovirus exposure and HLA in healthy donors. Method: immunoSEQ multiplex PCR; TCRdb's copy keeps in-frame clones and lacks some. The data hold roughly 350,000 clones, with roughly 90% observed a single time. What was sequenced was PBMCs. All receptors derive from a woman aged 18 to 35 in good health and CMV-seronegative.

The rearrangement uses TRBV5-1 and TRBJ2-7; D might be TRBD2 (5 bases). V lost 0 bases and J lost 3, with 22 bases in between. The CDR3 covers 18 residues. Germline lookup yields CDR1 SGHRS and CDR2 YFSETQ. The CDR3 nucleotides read TGCGCCAGCAGCTTGGTTTCTTCGGGCGCGGGTCCGTTCTACGAGCAGTACTTC. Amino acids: CASSLVSSGAGPFYEQYF. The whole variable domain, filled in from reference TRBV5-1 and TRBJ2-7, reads KAGVTQTPRYLIKTRGQQVTLSCSPISGHRSVSWYQQTPGQGLQFLFEYFSETQRNKGNFPGRFSGRQFSNSRSEMNVSTLELGDSALYLCASSLVSSGAGPFYEQYFGPGTRLTVT.

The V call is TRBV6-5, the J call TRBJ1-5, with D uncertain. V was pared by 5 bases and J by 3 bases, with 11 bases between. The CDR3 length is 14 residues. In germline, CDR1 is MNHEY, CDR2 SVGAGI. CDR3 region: CASSPGYDNQPQHF. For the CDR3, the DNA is TGTGCCAGCAGTCCCGGGTATGACAATCAGCCCCAGCATTTT.

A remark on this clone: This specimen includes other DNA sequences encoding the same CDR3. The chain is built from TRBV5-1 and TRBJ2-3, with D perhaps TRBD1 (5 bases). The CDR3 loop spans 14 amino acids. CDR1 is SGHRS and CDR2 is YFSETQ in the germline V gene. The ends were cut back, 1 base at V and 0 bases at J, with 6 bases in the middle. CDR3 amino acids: CASSLQGSTDTQYF. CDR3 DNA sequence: TGCGCCAGCAGCTTGCAGGGTAGCACAGATACGCAGTATTTT.

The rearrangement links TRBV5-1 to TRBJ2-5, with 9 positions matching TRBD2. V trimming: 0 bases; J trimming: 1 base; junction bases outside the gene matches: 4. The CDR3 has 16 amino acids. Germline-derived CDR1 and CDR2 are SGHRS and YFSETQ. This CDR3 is CASSLGPSGTQETQYF. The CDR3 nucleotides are TGCGCCAGCAGCTTGGGGCCTAGCGGGACCCAAGAGACCCAGTACTTC. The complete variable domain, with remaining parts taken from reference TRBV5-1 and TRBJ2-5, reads KAGVTQTPRYLIKTRGQQVTLSCSPISGHRSVSWYQQTPGQGLQFLFEYFSETQRNKGNFPGRFSGRQFSNSRSEMNVSTLELGDSALYLCASSLGPSGTQETQYFGPGTRLLVL.

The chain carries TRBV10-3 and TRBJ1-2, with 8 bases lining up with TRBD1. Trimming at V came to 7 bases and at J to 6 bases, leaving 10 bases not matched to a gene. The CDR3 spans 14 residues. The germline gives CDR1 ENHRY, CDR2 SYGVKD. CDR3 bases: TGTGCCATCAATTTCGGGACAGGCATGAATGGCTACACCTTC. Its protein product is CAINFGTGMNGYTF.

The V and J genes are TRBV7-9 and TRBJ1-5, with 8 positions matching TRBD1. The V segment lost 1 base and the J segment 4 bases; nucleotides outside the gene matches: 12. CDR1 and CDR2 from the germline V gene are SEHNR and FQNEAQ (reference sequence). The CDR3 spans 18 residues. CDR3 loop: CASSLVAGQASGNQPQHF. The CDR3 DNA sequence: TGTGCCAGCAGCTTAGTTGCGGGACAGGCCAGCGGGAATCAGCCCCAGCATTTT.

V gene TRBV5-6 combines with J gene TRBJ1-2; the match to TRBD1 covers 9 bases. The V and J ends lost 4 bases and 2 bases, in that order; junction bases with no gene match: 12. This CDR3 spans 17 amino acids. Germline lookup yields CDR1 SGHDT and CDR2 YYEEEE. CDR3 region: CASSTRDREPPNYGYTF. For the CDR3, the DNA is TGTGCCAGCAGCACGAGGGACAGGGAACCGCCGAACTATGGCTACACCTTC.

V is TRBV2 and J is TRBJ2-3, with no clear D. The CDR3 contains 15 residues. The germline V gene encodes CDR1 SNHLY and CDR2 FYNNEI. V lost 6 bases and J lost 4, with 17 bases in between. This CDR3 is CASRHPGESADTQYF. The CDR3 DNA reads TGTGCCAGCAGACACCCCGGAGAGTCGGCAGATACGCAGTATTTT.

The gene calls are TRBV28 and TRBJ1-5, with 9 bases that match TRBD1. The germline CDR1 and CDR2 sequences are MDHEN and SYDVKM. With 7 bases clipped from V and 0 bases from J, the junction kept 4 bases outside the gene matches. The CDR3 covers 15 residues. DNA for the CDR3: TGTGCCAGCAAGGGGACAGGGTATAGCAATCAGCCCCAGCATTTT. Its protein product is CASKGTGYSNQPQHF.

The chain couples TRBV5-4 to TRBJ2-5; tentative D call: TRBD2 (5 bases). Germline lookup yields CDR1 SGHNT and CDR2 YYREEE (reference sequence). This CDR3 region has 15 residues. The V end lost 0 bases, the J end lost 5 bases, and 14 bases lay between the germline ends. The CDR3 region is CASSLEEAEWETQYF. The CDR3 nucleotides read TGTGCCAGCAGCTTGGAAGAAGCGGAATGGGAGACCCAGTACTTC. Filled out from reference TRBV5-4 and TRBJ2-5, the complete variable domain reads ETGVTQSPTHLIKTRGQQVTLRCSSQSGHNTVSWYQQALGQGPQFIFQYYREEENGRGNFPPRFSGLQFPNYSSELNVNALELDDSALYLCASSLEEAEWETQYFGPGTRLLVL.

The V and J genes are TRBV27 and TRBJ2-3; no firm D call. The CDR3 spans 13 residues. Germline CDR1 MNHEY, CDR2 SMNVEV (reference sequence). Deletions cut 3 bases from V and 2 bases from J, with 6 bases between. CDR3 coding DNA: TGTGCCAGCAGTTTCGCCTACACAGATACGCAGTATTTT. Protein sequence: CASSFAYTDTQYF.

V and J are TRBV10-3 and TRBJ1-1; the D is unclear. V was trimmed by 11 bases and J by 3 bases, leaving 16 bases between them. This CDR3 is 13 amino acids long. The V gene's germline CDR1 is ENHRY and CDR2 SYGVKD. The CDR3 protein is CAVGPREDTEAFF. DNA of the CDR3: TGTGCCGTTGGTCCCCGGGAGGACACTGAAGCTTTCTTT.

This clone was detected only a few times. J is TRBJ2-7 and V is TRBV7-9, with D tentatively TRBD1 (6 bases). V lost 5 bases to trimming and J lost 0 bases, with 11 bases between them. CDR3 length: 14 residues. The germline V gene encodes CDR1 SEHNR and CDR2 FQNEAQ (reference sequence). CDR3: CASSRGGNSYEQYF. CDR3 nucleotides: TGTGCCAGCAGCCGAGGGGGAAACTCCTACGAGCAGTACTTC.

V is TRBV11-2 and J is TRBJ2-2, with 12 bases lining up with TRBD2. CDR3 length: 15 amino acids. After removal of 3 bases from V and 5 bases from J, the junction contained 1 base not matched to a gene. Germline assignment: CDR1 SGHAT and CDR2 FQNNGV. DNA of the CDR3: TGTGCCAGCAGCTTTGGACTAGCGGGAACCGGGGAGCTGTTTTTT. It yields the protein CASSFGLAGTGELFF.

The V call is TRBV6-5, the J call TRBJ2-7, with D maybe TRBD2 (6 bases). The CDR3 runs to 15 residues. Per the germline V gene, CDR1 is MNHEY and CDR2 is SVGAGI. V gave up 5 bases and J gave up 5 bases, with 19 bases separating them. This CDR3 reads CASSPPGREEDEQYF. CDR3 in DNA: TGTGCCAGCAGTCCGCCGGGAAGGGAGGAGGACGAGCAGTACTTC.

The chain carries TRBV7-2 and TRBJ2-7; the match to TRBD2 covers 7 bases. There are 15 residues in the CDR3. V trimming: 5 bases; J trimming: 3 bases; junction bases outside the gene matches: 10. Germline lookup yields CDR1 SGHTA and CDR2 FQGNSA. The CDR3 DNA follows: TGTGCCAGCAGCCCGGCAGCGGGATCAGTCTACGAGCAGTACTTC. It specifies CASSPAAGSVYEQYF.

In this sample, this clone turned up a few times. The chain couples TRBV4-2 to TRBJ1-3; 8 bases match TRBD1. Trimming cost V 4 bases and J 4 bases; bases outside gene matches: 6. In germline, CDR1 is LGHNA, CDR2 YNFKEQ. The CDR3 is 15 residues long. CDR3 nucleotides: TGTGCCAGCAGCCTTACAGGGGGATCAGGAAACACCATATATTTT. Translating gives CASSLTGGSGNTIYF.

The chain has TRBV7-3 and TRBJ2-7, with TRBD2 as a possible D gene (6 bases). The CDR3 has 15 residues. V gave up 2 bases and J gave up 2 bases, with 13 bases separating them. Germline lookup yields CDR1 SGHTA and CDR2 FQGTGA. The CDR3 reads CASSLAGTPTYEQYF. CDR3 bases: TGTGCCAGCAGCTTAGCCGGGACTCCTACCTACGAGCAGTACTTC.

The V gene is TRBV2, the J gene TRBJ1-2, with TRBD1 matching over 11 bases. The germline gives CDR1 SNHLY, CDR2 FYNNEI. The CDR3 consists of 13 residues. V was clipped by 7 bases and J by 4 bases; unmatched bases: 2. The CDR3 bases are TGTGCCAGCATCGGGACAGGGGGCTATGGCTACACCTTC. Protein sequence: CASIGTGGYGYTF.

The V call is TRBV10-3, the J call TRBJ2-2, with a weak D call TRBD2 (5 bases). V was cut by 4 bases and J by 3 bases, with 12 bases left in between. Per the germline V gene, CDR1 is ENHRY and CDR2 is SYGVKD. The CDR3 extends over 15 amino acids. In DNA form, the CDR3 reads TGTGCCATCAGTGCGGAGCGGACCCACACCGGGGAGCTGTTTTTT. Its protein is CAISAERTHTGELFF.